This section outlines one T cell receptor (beta chain) sequence together with its context. No cognate antigen has been identified for it. Base-call qualities are not available, and no considerably larger clone is one nucleotide away. At one collaborating source in Seattle, patients were enrolled during active infection and were followed longitudinally through the course of disease. The collaborating institutions used their own protocols to collect whole blood in K2EDTA tubes. For TCRbeta analysis, collaborators shipped samples in one of three forms: frozen whole blood, isolated PBMCs, or DNA extracted from either of those sample types. TCRbeta CDR3 regions were amplified from genomic DNA using the immunoSEQ Assay, a bias-controlled multiplex PCR. As for the authors' bioinformatics: The number of nucleated cells in each sample was estimated by amplification of reference gene primers within the assay. To quantify the absolute abundance of each unique TCRbeta CDR3 rearrangement, sequence reads were collapsed and filtered. Productive Simpson clonality was computed per sample as the square root of Simpson's diversity index over productive rearrangements. TCRdb provides this immuneACCESS table in a form limited to in-frame rearrangements. Some clones are lacking; in checked studies, under half of them reflect an unresolved V gene, and why the rest are absent is not known. Clonal size and the V and J genes are those of that table, whereas D and trimming came from the DNA. Within this sample are more than 200,000 clones, with more than 75% of them counted one time only. The ten largest account for around 10% of the sample.

The germline V gene yields SGHTA for CDR1 and FQGNSA for CDR2. Its CDR3 holds 15 amino acids, cysteine through phenylalanine. Of all the DNA, just the CDR3 is kept, 45 bases in frame from base 1. Germline trimming amounts to 4 bases on V and 4 bases on J, with 3 as the count of junction bases outside the gene matches. This sample stems from a study of blood T cell repertoires in COVID-19 (dated by TCRdb to about 2020). Background on the whole study: The collaborator samples originated in the United States, Italy and Spain and spanned the acute and convalescent phases of COVID-19. A freely available public database, intended as a resource for researchers studying the immune response to SARS-CoV-2, is where the repertoires were released. A de-identified subject ID, COVID-19 status, age in years and sex were almost always included in the sample metadata. The material from the prospective study consisted of cDNA or gDNA derived from T cells, B-cell-depleted T cells, or PBMCs. The dataset comprised deeply sampled blood TCRbeta repertoires from subjects exposed to, actively infected with, or recovered from COVID-19. Where HLA class I and class II types were available, the types were taken from metadata supplied by the sample provider, not from assay-based typing. Samples were obtained from the ongoing ImmuneRACE study (first 160 participants) and from approximately 1,200 subjects provided by 6 global collaborators. Study-level results and caveats: The quantity of clinical and demographic metadata differed by source and by participant and was supplied without curation.

Input material: peripheral blood. The receptor comes from a man aged 50 or older with COVID-19, enrolled during active disease. The chain employs TRBV7-2 and TRBJ2-7, and 14 junctional nucleotides match TRBD2. The sequenced DNA is TGTGCCAGCAGCTGGGGACTAGCGGGAGTTTACGAGCAGTACTTC. The resulting protein is CASSWGLAGVYEQYF.